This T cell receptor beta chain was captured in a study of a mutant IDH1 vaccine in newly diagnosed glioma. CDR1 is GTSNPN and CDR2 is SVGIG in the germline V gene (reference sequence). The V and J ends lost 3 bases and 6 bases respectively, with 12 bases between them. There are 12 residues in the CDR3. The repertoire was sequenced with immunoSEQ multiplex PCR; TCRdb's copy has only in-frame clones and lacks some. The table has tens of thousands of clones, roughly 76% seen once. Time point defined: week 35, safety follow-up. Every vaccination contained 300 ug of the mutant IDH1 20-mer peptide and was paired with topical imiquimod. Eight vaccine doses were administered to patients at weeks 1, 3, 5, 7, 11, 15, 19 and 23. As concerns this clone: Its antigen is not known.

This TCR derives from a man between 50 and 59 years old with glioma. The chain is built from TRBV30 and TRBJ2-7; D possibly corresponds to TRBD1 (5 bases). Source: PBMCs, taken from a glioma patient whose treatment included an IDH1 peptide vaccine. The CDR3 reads CAWSRPGAEQYF. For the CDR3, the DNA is TGTGCCTGGAGCCGACCTGGGGCCGAGCAGTACTTC.